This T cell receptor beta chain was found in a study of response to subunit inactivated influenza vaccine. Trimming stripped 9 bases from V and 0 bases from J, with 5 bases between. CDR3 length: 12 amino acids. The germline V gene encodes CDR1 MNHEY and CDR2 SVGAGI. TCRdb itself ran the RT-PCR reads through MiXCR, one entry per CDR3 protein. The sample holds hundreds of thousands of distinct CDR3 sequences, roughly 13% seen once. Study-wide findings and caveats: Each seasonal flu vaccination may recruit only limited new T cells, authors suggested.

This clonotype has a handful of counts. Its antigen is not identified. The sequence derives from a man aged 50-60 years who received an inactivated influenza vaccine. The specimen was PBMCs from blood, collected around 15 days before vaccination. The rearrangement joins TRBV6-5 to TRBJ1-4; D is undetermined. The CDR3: CASGATNEKLFF. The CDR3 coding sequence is TGTGCCAGTGGAGCAACTAATGAAAAACTGTTTTTT.